The 7 T cell receptor beta chains below all came from one sample that was sequenced in a study of vaccination and CD4 T cells after COVID-19 (dated by TCRdb to the early 2020s). Their specific antigens are unknown. Libraries were built with PCR. Instrument on record: Illumina iSeq 100. DNA from cultured CD4+ T cells was subjected to TCR sequencing with the Oncomine TCR Beta short-read assay at the Johns Hopkins FTIC core. Genomic DNA was extracted from the cultured CD4+ T cells with the QIAamp micro DNA kit. TCRdb applied fastp at Q25 and MiXCR to the public reads, then kept only in-frame beta chains. Each CDR3 protein gets just one entry, which takes the most common genes and DNA from the rows behind it. This sample is represented by 9,900 or so distinct CDR3 sequences; approximately 30% of them were singletons. 14% of the sample lies in the top ten. Interpreted using the paper, the treatment or condition label stands for: approximately 11-day PBMC culture with coronavirus spike peptide pools or control peptides (ViraFEST assay). CD4+ T cells from unexposed donors were collected before the COVID-19 pandemic (2011-2018).

The specimen sequenced was CD4+ T cells from blood, cultured in vitro. These receptors all come from a human donor in good health.

The gene calls are TRBV20-1 and TRBJ2-7; perhaps TRBD2 as D (6 bases). The CDR3 has 12 residues. CDR1 DFQATT and CDR2 SNEGSKA come from the germline V gene (reference sequence). V shed 1 base and J shed 6 bases, with 10 bases lying between them. CDR3 amino acids: CSARVGGSEQYF. The DNA of the CDR3 is TGCAGTGCTAGAGTGGGGGGATCCGAGCAGTACTTC.

The rearrangement links TRBV6-1 to TRBJ2-6, with unresolved D. Deletions cut 2 bases from V and 0 bases from J, with 8 bases between. The germline V gene has CDR1 MNHNS and CDR2 SASEGT. The CDR3 is 16 residues long. CDR3 nucleotides: TGTGCCAGCAGTGAACGTCGGACCTCTGGGGCCAACGTCCTGACTTTC. Amino acids: CASSERRTSGANVLTF.

This rearrangement joins TRBV10-3 to TRBJ2-7, with D uncertain. The V end was cut by 6 bases, the J end by 3 bases, with 6 bases between. Per the germline V gene, CDR1 is ENHRY and CDR2 is SYGVKD. This CDR3 has 11 residues. The CDR3 DNA reads TGTGCCATCAGCCCCGACTACGAGCAGTACTTC. As protein: CAISPDYEQYF.

By share, this clonotype counts as medium-sized. V is TRBV7-2 and J is TRBJ1-5; D remains unclear. Per germline, CDR1 SGHTA and CDR2 FQGNSA. CDR3 size: 13 residues. Trimming removed 5 bases from V and 8 bases from J, with 13 bases in between. The CDR3 protein is CASSLGLVEPQHF. The CDR3 nucleotides read TGTGCCAGCAGCCTCGGCCTGGTTGAGCCCCAGCATTTT. The variable domain in full, with the rest retrieved from reference TRBV7-2 and TRBJ1-5, is GAGVSQSPSNKVTEKGKDVELRCDPISGHTALYWYRQSLGQGLEFLIYFQGNSAPDKSGLPSDRFSAERTGGSVSTLTIQRTQQEDSAVYLCASSLGLVEPQHFGDGTRLSIL.

The genes are TRBV5-6 and TRBJ1-2; 9 nucleotides line up with TRBD1. V shed 3 bases and J 8 bases; nucleotides not matched to a gene: 5. Germline V gene lookup returns CDR1 SGHDT and CDR2 YYEEEE. This CDR3 has 13 amino acids. The CDR3 coding sequence is TGTGCCAGCAGCTCCGGGACAGGGAGCGGCTACACCTTC. Its protein product is CASSSGTGSGYTF.

The rearrangement joins TRBV14 to TRBJ2-3, with D possibly matching TRBD2 (5 bases). The germline V gene encodes CDR1 SGHDN and CDR2 FVKESK. Trimming removed 1 base at V and 0 bases at J, with 11 bases between. The CDR3 loop spans 16 amino acids. In nucleotides, the CDR3 is TGTGCCAGCAGCCAAGTAGGTTGGACTAGCACAGATACGCAGTATTTT. The encoded protein is CASSQVGWTSTDTQYF. The full variable domain, with the rest looked up from reference TRBV14 and TRBJ2-3, is EAGVTQFPSHSVIEKGQTVTLRCDPISGHDNLYWYRRVMGKEIKFLLHFVKESKQDESGMPNNRFLAERTGGTYSTLKVQPAELEDSGVYFCASSQVGWTSTDTQYFGPGTRLTVL.

The chain combines TRBV27 with TRBJ1-6; D gene uncertain. The V gene's germline CDR1 is MNHEY and CDR2 SMNVEV (reference sequence). The length of the CDR3 is 17 residues. The germline V and J ends were trimmed by 6 bases and 7 bases, with 22 bases remaining between them. CDR3: CASSPRSLHTENSPLHF. The DNA for the CDR3 is TGTGCCAGCAGCCCCCGGTCCCTCCACACTGAGAATTCACCCCTCCACTTT.